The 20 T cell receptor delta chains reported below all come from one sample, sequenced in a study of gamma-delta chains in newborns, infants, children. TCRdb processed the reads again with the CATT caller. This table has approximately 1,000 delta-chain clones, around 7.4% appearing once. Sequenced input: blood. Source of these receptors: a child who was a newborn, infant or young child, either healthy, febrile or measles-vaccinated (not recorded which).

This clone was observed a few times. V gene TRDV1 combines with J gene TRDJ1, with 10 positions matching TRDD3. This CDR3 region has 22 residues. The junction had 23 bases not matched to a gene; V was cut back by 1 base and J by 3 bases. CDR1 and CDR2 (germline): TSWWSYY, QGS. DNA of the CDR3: TGTGCTCTTGGGGAACCCCTCGGAGGGGAAGCCCTCCTTGGGGGATACCCCGATAAACTCATCTTT. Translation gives CALGEPLGGEALLGGYPDKLIF.

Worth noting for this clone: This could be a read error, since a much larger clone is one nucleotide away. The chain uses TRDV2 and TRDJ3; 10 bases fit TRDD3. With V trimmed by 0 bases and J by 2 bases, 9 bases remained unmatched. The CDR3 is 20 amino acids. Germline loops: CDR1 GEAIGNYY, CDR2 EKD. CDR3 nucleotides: TGTGCCTGTGACACCGTACTGGGGGATGCGCAAACCTGGGACACCCGACAGATGTTTTTC. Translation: CACDTVLGDAQTWDTRQMFF.

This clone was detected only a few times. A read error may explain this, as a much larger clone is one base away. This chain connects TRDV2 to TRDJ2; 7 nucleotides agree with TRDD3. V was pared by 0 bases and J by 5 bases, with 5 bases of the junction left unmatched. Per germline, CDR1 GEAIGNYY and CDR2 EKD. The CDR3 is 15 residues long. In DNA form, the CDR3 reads TGTGCCTGTGACACCGCCGGATACGGAACAGCACAACTCTTCTTT. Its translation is CACDTAGYGTAQLFF.

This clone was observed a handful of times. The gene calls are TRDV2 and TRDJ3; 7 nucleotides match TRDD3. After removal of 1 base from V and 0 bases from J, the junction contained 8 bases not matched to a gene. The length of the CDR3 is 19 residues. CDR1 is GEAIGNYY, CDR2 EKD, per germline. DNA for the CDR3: TGTGCCTGTGACACATTAACTGGGGACTACTCCTGGGACACCCGACAGATGTTTTTC. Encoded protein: CACDTLTGDYSWDTRQMFF.

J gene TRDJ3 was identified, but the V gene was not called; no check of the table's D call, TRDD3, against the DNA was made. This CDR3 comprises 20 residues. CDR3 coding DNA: TGTGCCTGTGACACCTTGGGGGGAGACCTTAGCTCCTGGGACACCCGACAGATGTTTTTC. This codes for CACDTLGGDLSSWDTRQMFF.

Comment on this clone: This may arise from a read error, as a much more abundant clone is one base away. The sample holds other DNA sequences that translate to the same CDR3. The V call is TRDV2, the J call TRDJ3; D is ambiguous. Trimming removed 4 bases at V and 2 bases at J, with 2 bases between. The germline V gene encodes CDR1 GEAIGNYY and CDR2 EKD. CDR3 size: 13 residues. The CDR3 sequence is CACDTWDTRQMFF. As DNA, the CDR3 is TGTGCCTGTGATACCTGGGACACCCGACAGATGTTTTTC.

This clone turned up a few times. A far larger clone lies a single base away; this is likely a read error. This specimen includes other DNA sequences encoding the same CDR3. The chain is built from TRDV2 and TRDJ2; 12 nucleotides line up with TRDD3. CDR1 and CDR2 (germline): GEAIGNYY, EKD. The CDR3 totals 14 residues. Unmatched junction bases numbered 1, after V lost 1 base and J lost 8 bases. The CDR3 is CACDTLGDTAQLFF. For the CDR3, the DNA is TGTGCCTGTGACACGCTGGGGGATACGGCACAACTCTTCTTT.

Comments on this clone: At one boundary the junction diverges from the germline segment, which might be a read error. CDR3 nucleotide sequence: TGTGCCTGTGACACCGTGCTGGGGGATACGAGCTCCTGGGACGCCCGACAGATGTTTTTC. Amino acids: CACDTVLGDTSSWDARQMFF. V is TRDV2 and J is TRDJ3, with TRDD3 identical over 12 bases. TCRdb lists no J gene, so it was determined here by aligning the DNA to germline. This CDR3 is built from 20 residues. CDR1 is GEAIGNYY, CDR2 EKD, per germline.

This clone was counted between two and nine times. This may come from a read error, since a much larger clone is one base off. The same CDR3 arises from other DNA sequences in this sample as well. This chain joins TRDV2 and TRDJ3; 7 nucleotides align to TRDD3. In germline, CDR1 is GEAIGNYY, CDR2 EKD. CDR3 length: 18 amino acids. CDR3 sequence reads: CACDTVLGTSWDTRQMFF. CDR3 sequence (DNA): TGCGCCTGTGACACCGTACTGGGGACTTCCTGGGACACCCGACAGATGTTTTTC.

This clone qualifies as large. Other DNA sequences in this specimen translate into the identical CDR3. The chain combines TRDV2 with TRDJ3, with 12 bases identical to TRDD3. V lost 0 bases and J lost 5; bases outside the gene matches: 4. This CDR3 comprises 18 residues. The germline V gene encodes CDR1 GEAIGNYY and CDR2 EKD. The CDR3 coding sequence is TGTGCCTGTGACACCGTACTGGGGGATACAAGGGACACCCGACAGATGTTTTTC. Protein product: CACDTVLGDTRDTRQMFF.

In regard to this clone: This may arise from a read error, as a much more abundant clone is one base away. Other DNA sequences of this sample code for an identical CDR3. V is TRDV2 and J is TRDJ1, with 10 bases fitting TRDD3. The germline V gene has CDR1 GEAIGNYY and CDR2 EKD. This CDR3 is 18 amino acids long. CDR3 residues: CACDTVERTGGYTDKLIF. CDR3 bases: TGTGCCTGCGACACCGTTGAGCGTACTGGGGGATACACCGATAAACTCATCTTT.

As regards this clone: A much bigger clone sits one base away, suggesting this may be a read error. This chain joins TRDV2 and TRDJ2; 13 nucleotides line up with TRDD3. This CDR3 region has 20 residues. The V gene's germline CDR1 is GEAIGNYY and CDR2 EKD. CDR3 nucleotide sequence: TGTGCCTGTGACACCATGTACACGACTGGGGGATACGCTTTGGCAGCACAACTCTTCTTT. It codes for CACDTMYTTGGYALAAQLFF.

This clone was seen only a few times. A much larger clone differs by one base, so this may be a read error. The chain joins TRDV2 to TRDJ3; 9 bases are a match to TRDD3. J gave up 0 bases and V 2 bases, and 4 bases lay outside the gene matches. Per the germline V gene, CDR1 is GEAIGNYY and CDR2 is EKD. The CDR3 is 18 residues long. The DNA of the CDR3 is TGTGCCTGTGACATACTGGGGGAAAGCTCCTGGGACACCCGACAGATGTTTTTC. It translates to CACDILGESSWDTRQMFF.

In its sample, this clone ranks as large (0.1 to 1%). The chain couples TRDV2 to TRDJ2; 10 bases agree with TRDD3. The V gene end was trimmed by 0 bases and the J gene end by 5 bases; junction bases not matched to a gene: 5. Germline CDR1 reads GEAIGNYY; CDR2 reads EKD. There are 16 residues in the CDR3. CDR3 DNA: TGTGCCTGTGACACCGTGGGGGATACAGGAACAGCACAACTCTTCTTT. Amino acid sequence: CACDTVGDTGTAQLFF.

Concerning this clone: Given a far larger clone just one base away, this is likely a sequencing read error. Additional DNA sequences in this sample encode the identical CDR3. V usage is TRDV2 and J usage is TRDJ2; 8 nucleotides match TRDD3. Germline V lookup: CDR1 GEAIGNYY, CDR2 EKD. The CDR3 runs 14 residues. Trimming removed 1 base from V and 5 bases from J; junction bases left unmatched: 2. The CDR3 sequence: CACDTLGDTAQLFF. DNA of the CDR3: TGTGCCTGTGACACGCTGGGGGACACAGCACAACTCTTCTTT.

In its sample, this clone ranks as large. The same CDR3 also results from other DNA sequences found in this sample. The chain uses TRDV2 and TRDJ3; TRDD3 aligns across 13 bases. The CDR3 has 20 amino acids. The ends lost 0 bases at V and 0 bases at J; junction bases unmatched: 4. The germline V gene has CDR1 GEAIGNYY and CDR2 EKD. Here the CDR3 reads CACDTVNWGIRSWDTRQMFF. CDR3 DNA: TGTGCCTGTGACACCGTAAACTGGGGGATACGCTCCTGGGACACCCGACAGATGTTTTTC.

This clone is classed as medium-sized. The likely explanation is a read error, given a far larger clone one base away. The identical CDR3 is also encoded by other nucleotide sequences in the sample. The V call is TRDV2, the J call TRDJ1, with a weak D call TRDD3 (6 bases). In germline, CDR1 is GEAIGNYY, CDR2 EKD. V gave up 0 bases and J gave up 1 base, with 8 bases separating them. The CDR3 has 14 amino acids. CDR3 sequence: CACDTVGGTDKLIF. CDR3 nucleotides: TGTGCCTGTGACACCGTGGGGGGCACCGATAAACTCATCTTT.

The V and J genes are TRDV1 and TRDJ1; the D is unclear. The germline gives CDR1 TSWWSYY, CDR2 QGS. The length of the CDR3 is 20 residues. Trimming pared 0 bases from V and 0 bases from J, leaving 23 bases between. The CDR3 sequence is CALGELVNSLCCPNTDKLIF. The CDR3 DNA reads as TGTGCTCTTGGGGAACTAGTTAATTCCCTGTGTTGCCCCAACACCGATAAACTCATCTTT.

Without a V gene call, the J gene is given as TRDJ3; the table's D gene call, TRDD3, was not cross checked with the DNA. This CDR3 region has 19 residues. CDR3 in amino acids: CACDTPNRGISWDTRQMFF. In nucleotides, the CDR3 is TGTGCCTGTGACACCCCAAATCGGGGGATCTCCTGGGACACCCGACAGATGTTTTTC.

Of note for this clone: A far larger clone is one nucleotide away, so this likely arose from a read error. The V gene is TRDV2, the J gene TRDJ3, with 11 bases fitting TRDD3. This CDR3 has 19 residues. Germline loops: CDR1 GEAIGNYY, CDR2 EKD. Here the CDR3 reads CACDKVLGDSSWGTRQMFF. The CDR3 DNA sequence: TGTGCCTGTGACAAAGTACTGGGGGATAGCTCCTGGGGCACCCGACAGATGTTTTTC.